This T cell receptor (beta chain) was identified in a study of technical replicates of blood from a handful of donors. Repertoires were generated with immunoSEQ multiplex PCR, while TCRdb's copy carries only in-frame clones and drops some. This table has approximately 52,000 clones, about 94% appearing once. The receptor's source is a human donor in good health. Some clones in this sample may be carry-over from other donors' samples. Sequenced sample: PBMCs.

The CDR3 here is CASSSGGSGDEQFF. The CDR3 nucleotides read TGTGCCAGTAGTTCAGGGGGGTCTGGCGATGAGCAGTTCTTC. The chain recombines TRBV6-1 with TRBJ2-1, with D maybe TRBD1 (7 bases). The CDR3 is made up of 14 amino acids. V was cut by 9 bases and J by 8 bases, with 20 bases left in between. Germline CDR1 is MNHNS and CDR2 is SASEGT.